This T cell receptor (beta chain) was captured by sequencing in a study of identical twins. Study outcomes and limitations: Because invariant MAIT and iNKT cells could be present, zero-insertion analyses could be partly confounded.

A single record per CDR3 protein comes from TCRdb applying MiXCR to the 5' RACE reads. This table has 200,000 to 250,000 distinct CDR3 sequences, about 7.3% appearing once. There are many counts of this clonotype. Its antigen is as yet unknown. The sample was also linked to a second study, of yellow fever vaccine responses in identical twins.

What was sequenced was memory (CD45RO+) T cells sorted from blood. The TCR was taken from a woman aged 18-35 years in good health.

CDR3 protein: CSARGSTEQETQYF. CDR3 nucleotides: TGCAGTGCTAGGGGCTCTACCGAACAAGAGACCCAGTACTTC. This chain connects TRBV20-1 to TRBJ2-5; D is undetermined. The CDR3 totals 14 residues. Trimming shortened V by 3 bases and J by 2 bases, and 13 bases separated the two germline ends. Germline V gene lookup returns CDR1 DFQATT and CDR2 SNEGSKA (reference sequence).